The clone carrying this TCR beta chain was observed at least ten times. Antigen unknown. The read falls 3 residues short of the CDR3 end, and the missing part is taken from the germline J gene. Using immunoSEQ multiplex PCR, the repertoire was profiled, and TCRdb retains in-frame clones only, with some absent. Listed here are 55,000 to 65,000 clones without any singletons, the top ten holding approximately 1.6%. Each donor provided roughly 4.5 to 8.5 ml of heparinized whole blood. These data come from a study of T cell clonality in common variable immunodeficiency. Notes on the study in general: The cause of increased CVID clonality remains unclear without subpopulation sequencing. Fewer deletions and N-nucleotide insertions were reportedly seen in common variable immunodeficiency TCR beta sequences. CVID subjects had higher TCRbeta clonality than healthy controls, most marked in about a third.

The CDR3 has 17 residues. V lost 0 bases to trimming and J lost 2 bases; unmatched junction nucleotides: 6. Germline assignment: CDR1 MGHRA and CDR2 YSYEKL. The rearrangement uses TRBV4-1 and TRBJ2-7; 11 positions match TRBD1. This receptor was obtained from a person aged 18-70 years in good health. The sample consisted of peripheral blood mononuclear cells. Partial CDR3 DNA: TGCGCCAGCAGCCAAGAATGGAGGACAGGGGGCCCCTACGAG. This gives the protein CASSQEWRTGGPYE. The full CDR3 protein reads CASSQEWRTGGPYEQYF.